The 23 T cell receptor beta chains reported below all come from one sample, sequenced in a study of radiation and T cells in renal cell carcinoma. Stated time point: baseline pretreatment blood. Regarding treatment: 15 Gy SBRT to primary tumor, nephrectomy 4 weeks later. Repertoires were generated with immunoSEQ multiplex PCR, while TCRdb's copy carries only in-frame clones and drops some. The sample shows approximately 150,000 clones, 88% of them seen only once. The input for sequencing was blood, taken from a patient whose treatment included radiotherapy and nephrectomy. The source is a woman aged 65 to 85 with renal cell carcinoma.

The chain employs TRBV5-4 and TRBJ2-3; no clear D. The germline CDR1 and CDR2 sequences are SGHNT and YYREEE (reference sequence). CDR3 length: 14 residues. Trimming left V 0 bases short and J 2 bases short, with 7 bases between. This CDR3 reads CASSLGLHTDTQYF. The CDR3 bases are TGTGCCAGCAGCTTGGGCCTACACACAGATACGCAGTATTTT.

The gene calls are TRBV28 and TRBJ1-4, with TRBD1 matching 10 bases. CDR1 and CDR2 (germline): MDHEN, SYDVKM. There are 16 residues in the CDR3. J lost 6 bases, V lost 3 bases, and 7 bases had no gene match. CDR3 in amino acids: CASSLPGTGVHEKLFF. The CDR3 DNA is TGTGCCAGCAGTTTGCCTGGGACAGGGGTTCATGAAAAACTGTTTTTT. Based on the CDR3 plus reference TRBV28 and TRBJ1-4, the full variable domain is DVKVTQSSRYLVKRTGEKVFLECVQDMDHENMFWYRQDPGLGLRLIYFSYDVKMKEKGDIPEGYSVSREKKERFSLILESASTNQTSMYLCASSLPGTGVHEKLFFGSGTQLSVL.

The genes are TRBV5-5 and TRBJ1-2; D remains ambiguous. Germline assignment: CDR1 SGHKS and CDR2 YYEKEE (reference sequence). The length of the CDR3 is 15 residues. The V end was cut by 2 bases, the J end by 4 bases, with 15 bases between. In DNA form, the CDR3 reads TGTGCCAGCAGCTTACTACCCGACGGATCCTATGGCTACACCTTC. It translates to CASSLLPDGSYGYTF.

The V and J genes are TRBV6-1 and TRBJ1-4; TRBD1 matches at 7 bases. CDR1 and CDR2 from the germline V gene are MNHNS and SASEGT. CDR3 length: 13 residues. V lost 5 bases, J lost 6 bases, and 3 bases stayed unmatched. CDR3 coding DNA: TGTGCCAGCAGTCGGGGGACAGATGAAAAACTGTTTTTT. The encoded protein is CASSRGTDEKLFF.

The rearrangement uses TRBV6-5 and TRBJ2-3, with 9 bases lining up with TRBD1. The germline V gene encodes CDR1 MNHEY and CDR2 SVGAGI. After removal of 0 bases from V and 4 bases from J, the junction contained 2 bases not matched to a gene. The CDR3 runs 15 residues. The CDR3 region has the DNA TGTGCCAGCAGTTACTCAGGACAGGGGCCAGATACGCAGTATTTT. Translated: CASSYSGQGPDTQYF.

V usage is TRBV5-8 and J usage is TRBJ2-3; TRBD1 matches 9 bases. The trim removed 4 bases at V and 5 bases at J, leaving 14 bases unmatched. CDR1 and CDR2 from the germline V gene are SGHTS and YDEGEE. This CDR3 region has 17 residues. The CDR3: CASSLPGDGQGQDTQYF. CDR3 bases: TGTGCCAGCAGCCTTCCGGGGGACGGACAGGGGCAAGATACGCAGTATTTT. Supplemented by reference TRBV5-8 and TRBJ2-3, the full variable domain reads EAGVTQSPTHLIKTRGQQATLRCSPISGHTSVYWYQQALGLGLQFLLWYDEGEERNRGNFPPRFSGRQFPNYSSELNVNALELEDSALYLCASSLPGDGQGQDTQYFGPGTRLTVL.

J is TRBJ2-3 and V is TRBV19, with 10 bases lining up with TRBD2. V was clipped by 5 bases and J by 0 bases; unmatched bases: 8. CDR1 and CDR2 (germline): LNHDA, SQIVND (reference sequence). This CDR3 contains 17 residues. The CDR3: CASSPLLGLASTDTQYF. Written as DNA, the CDR3 is TGTGCCAGTAGTCCGCTTCTGGGACTAGCGAGCACAGATACGCAGTATTTT.

This clone was counted between two and nine times. This rearrangement joins TRBV29-1 to TRBJ1-1, with D unclear. The germline V gene encodes CDR1 SQVTM and CDR2 ANQGSEA. The CDR3 is 13 amino acids. Trimming removed 2 bases from V and 6 bases from J, with 13 bases in between. The CDR3 loop reads CSVERVRMAEAFF. CDR3 sequence (DNA): TGCAGCGTTGAAAGGGTGAGGATGGCTGAAGCTTTCTTT.

Note on this clone: Within the sample, other DNA sequences also encode this same CDR3. This rearrangement joins TRBV5-1 to TRBJ1-1; no firm D call. The CDR3 runs 13 residues. The V gene lost 0 bases and the J gene lost 2 bases, with 5 bases spanning the gap. Germline values: CDR1 SGHRS, CDR2 YFSETQ. CDR3 nucleotides: TGCGCCAGCAGCTTGGGCCGCAACACTGAAGCTTTCTTT. Translated: CASSLGRNTEAFF.

This sequence joins TRBV27 and TRBJ1-2; D is perhaps TRBD1 (6 bases). Germline CDR1 and CDR2: MNHEY and SMNVEV (reference sequence). CDR3 length: 12 amino acids. The germline V and J ends were trimmed by 6 bases and 6 bases, with 11 bases remaining between them. CDR3 in amino acids: CASSGRGNGYTF. The CDR3 DNA reads TGTGCCAGCAGCGGAAGGGGGAATGGCTACACCTTC.

V gene TRBV19 combines with J gene TRBJ2-7, with D perhaps matching TRBD1 or TRBD2 (5 bases each). The V end lost 4 bases, the J end lost 2 bases, and 21 bases lay between the germline ends. This CDR3 has 17 residues. CDR1 is LNHDA, CDR2 SQIVND, per germline (reference sequence). The CDR3 loop is CASSKGKIMGRPYEQYF. The DNA for the CDR3 is TGTGCCAGTAGTAAAGGGAAGATAATGGGACGGCCCTACGAGCAGTACTTC. Complete variable domain (other parts from reference TRBV19 and TRBJ2-7): DGGITQSPKYLFRKEGQNVTLSCEQNLNHDAMYWYRQDPGQGLRLIYYSQIVNDFQKGDIAEGYSVSREKKESFPLTVTSAQKNPTAFYLCASSKGKIMGRPYEQYFGPGTRLTVT.

Concerning this clone itself: Other DNA sequences in the sample encode the same CDR3. The rearrangement joins TRBV18 to TRBJ2-2, with no clear D. Germline V gene data show CDR1 as KGHSH and CDR2 as LQKENI. V lost 3 bases, J lost 1 base, and 3 bases lay in between. This CDR3 region has 13 residues. The CDR3 DNA follows: TGTGCCAGCTCACCCGGGAACACCGGGGAGCTGTTTTTT. Translating it yields CASSPGNTGELFF.

This rearrangement joins TRBV19 to TRBJ1-4; D ambiguous. Germline values: CDR1 LNHDA, CDR2 SQIVND (reference sequence). This CDR3 spans 15 amino acids. The V end was cut by 6 bases, the J end by 0 bases, with 11 bases between. This chain's CDR3 is CASSSVVATNEKLFF. CDR3 nucleotides: TGTGCCAGTAGCAGCGTGGTTGCAACTAATGAAAAACTGTTTTTT.

This clone was found once. The rearrangement uses TRBV14 and TRBJ1-4; unclear D gene. The V gene's germline CDR1 is SGHDN and CDR2 FVKESK. V was trimmed by 4 bases and J by 8 bases, leaving 11 bases between them. The CDR3 extends over 13 amino acids. The CDR3 region has the DNA TGTGCCAGCAGCCGCCCTAGCGACGAAAAACTGTTTTTT. Amino acids: CASSRPSDEKLFF.

The chain combines TRBV7-2 with TRBJ2-7; D possibly corresponds to TRBD1 (5 bases). Per the germline V gene, CDR1 is SGHTA and CDR2 is FQGNSA. This CDR3 has 14 amino acids. With 7 bases removed from V and 5 bases from J, the gap between germline ends came to 18 bases. CDR3 loop: CASTLPQGRHEQYF. Written as DNA, the CDR3 is TGTGCCAGCACCCTCCCCCAGGGCCGTCACGAGCAGTACTTC.

This sequence joins TRBV7-8 and TRBJ1-2; TRBD1 aligns across 10 bases. The ends lost 1 base at V and 6 bases at J; junction bases unmatched: 11. The germline CDR1 and CDR2 sequences are SGHVS and FQNEAQ. The CDR3 consists of 17 residues. The DNA of the CDR3 is TGTGCCAGCAGCTTAGGACGGAGGCGAGGGACAGGGGATGGCTACACCTTC. Encoded protein: CASSLGRRRGTGDGYTF.

The chain employs TRBV29-1 and TRBJ2-7, with D tentatively TRBD1 or TRBD2 (5 bases each). The germline gives CDR1 SQVTM, CDR2 ANQGSEA. V shed 6 bases and J shed 2 bases, with 11 bases lying between them. This CDR3 contains 12 residues. The CDR3 DNA is TGCAGCGTCGGGGACGGGACCTACGAGCAGTACTTC. Encoded protein: CSVGDGTYEQYF.

This rearrangement joins TRBV19 to TRBJ2-1, with 8 bases that match TRBD2. CDR1 is LNHDA and CDR2 is SQIVND in the germline V gene (reference sequence). V gave up 8 bases and J gave up 7 bases; unmatched junction bases: 4. The CDR3 has 12 amino acids. The CDR3: CASPTSGNEQFF. CDR3 DNA sequence: TGTGCCAGTCCTACTAGCGGAAATGAGCAGTTCTTC.

This clone was observed once. V gene TRBV30 combines with J gene TRBJ1-2; D gene ambiguous. Trimming pared 1 base from V and 5 bases from J, leaving 11 bases between. Germline lookup yields CDR1 GTSNPN and CDR2 SVGIG (reference sequence). There are 13 residues in the CDR3. CDR3 amino acids: CAWSDATFYGYTF. The CDR3 nucleotides read TGTGCCTGGAGTGACGCGACTTTTTATGGCTACACCTTC.

The chain links TRBV27 to TRBJ2-3; the D is unclear. Germline CDR1 MNHEY, CDR2 SMNVEV (reference sequence). V shed 1 base and J shed 4 bases, with 3 bases lying between them. The length of the CDR3 is 12 residues. The DNA of the CDR3 is TGTGCCAGCAGTTTATTCTCAGATACGCAGTATTTT. This codes for CASSLFSDTQYF.

The chain recombines TRBV28 with TRBJ1-4; the match to TRBD1 covers 7 bases. The CDR3 has 16 residues. Germline assignment: CDR1 MDHEN and CDR2 SYDVKM. V trimming: 5 bases; J trimming: 4 bases; junction bases outside the gene matches: 10. The CDR3 DNA sequence: TGTGCCAGCAGTACGACCGGGACAGCCTTTAATGAAAAACTGTTTTTT. Protein sequence: CASSTTGTAFNEKLFF.

The rearrangement joins TRBV6-6 to TRBJ2-5; D is undetermined. In germline, CDR1 is MNHNY, CDR2 SVGAGI (reference sequence). The CDR3 contains 14 residues. With 5 bases removed from V and 5 bases from J, the gap between germline ends came to 15 bases. The CDR3 bases are TGTGCCAGCAGTCCCTCGACCCTCAGGGAGACCCAGTACTTC. Encoded protein: CASSPSTLRETQYF.

The sample holds a few counts of this clone. The V gene is TRBV4-3, the J gene TRBJ1-1; D gene uncertain. The V end lost 4 bases, the J end lost 0 bases, and 9 bases lay between the germline ends. Germline CDR1 is LGHNA and CDR2 is YSLEER. The CDR3 is made up of 14 amino acids. CDR3 in DNA: TGCGCCAGCAGCCGAGACACCTTGAACACTGAAGCTTTCTTT. Its translation: CASSRDTLNTEAFF.